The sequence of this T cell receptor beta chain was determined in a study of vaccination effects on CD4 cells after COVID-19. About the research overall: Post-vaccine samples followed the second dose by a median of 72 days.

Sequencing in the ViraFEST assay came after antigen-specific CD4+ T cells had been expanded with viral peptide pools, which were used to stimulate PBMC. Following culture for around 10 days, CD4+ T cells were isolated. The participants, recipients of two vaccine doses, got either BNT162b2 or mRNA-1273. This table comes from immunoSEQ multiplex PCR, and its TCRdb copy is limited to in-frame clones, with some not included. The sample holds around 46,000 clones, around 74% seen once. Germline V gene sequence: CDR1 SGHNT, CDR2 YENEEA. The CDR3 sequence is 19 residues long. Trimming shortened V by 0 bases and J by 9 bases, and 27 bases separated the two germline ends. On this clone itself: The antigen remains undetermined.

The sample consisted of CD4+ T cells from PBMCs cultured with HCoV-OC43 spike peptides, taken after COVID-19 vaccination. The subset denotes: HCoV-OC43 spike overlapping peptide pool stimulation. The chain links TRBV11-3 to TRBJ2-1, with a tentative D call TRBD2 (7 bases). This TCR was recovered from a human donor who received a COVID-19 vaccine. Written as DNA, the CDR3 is TGTGCCAGCAGCTTAGATCAGGGCGGGAGTCAAACCCGGACAGCTGAGCAGTTCTTC. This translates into CASSLDQGGSQTRTAEQFF.